Here is one T cell receptor (beta chain) with its context. The data were taken from a study of T cells in Graves' hyperthyroidism and ophthalmopathy. Trimming removed 2 bases from V and 3 bases from J; junction bases left unmatched: 4. The CDR3 length is 14 residues. Regions amplified from RNA transcripts were the TCR beta CDR3 regions. The HTBI set primed first-round TCR CDR3 RT-PCR. Each CDR3 protein is one row after TCRdb ran MiXCR on the multiplex PCR reads. The data hold about 500,000 distinct CDR3 sequences, with about 16% observed a single time. The V and J genes are TRBV12-3 or TRBV12-4 and TRBJ2-7; 7 positions agree with TRBD2. The clonotype originates from a woman in her twenties or thirties with Graves' ophthalmopathy. The sequencing input was blood. CDR3 in DNA: TGTGCCAGCAGTTTATTGGGACTACACTACGAGCAGTACTTC. Protein: CASSLLGLHYEQYF.